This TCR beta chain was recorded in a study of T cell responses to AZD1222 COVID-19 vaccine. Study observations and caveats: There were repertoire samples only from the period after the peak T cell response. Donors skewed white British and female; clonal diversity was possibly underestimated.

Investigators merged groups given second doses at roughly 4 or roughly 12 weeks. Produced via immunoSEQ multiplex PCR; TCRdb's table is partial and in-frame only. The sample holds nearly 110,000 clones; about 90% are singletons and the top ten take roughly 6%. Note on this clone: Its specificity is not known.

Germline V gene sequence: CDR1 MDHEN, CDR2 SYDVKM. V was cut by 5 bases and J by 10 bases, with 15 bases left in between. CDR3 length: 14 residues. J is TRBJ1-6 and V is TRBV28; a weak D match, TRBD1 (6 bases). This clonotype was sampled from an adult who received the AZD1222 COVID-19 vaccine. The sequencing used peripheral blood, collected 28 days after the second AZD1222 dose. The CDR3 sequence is CASSRTAEVSPLHF. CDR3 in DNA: TGTGCCAGCAGTCGGACAGCCGAAGTATCACCCCTCCACTTT.